The clone carrying this T cell receptor (beta chain) has at least ten counts. The data were obtained in a study of regulatory T cells in long-lasting Graves disease. To make TCR beta libraries, researchers used iRepertoire HTBI primers and Arm-PCR of CDR3 regions. TCRdb re-analysed the multiplex PCR reads in MiXCR, keeping a single row per CDR3 protein. The sample carries roughly 400,000 distinct CDR3 sequences, roughly 20% recorded once. Time point meaning: persistent/refractory GD, antithyroid drugs over 5 years with positive TRAb. PBMC RNA served as the TCR library source. Germline-derived CDR1 and CDR2 are SGHVS and FNYEAQ. V was cut by 8 bases and J by 3 bases, with 14 bases left in between. The CDR3 covers 15 residues.

This TCR was sampled from a female donor with Graves disease. The chain couples TRBV7-6 to TRBJ2-6, with D perhaps matching TRBD1 (6 bases). The material sequenced was peripheral blood mononuclear cells (PBMCs), taken when the disease was refractory, from a patient treated with antithyroid drugs. The DNA for the CDR3 is TGTGCCAGCGGACTTCCCAGGGGTGGGGCCAACGTCCTGACTTTC. This sequence encodes CASGLPRGGANVLTF.